A single sample is the source of the 21 T cell receptor beta chains below, sequenced in a study of identical twins. One entry per CDR3 protein results from TCRdb running MiXCR on the 5' RACE reads. The sample has 350,000 to 450,000 distinct CDR3 sequences, around 20% seen once; the top ten hold approximately 12%. The sample consisted of naive T cells sorted from blood. The receptor source for this set is a middle-aged man in good health.

The chain links TRBV20-1 to TRBJ2-2; tentatively, D is TRBD1 or TRBD2 (5 bases each). CDR1 is DFQATT, CDR2 SNEGSKA, per germline (reference sequence). The V and J ends lost 5 bases and 1 base respectively, with 14 bases between them. The CDR3 totals 15 residues. The CDR3: CSAGGPHLNTGELFF. CDR3 nucleotide sequence: TGCAGTGCTGGGGGACCCCACCTGAACACCGGGGAGCTGTTTTTT.

The sample holds a few counts of this clonotype. This chain links TRBV11-2 with TRBJ2-2; D gene ambiguous. Germline CDR1 SGHAT, CDR2 FQNNGV. The CDR3 covers 12 residues. V gave up 5 bases and J gave up 6 bases, with 7 bases separating them. CDR3 in amino acids: CASSNRPGELFF. DNA of the CDR3: TGTGCCAGCAGCAATCGTCCCGGGGAGCTGTTTTTT.

This sequence joins TRBV20-1 and TRBJ2-7; 7 nucleotides match TRBD1. Trimming took 0 bases from V and 5 from J; bases not matched to a gene: 7. The CDR3 has 14 amino acids. CDR1 and CDR2 from the germline V gene are DFQATT and SNEGSKA (reference sequence). The chain's CDR3 is CSARENGDRDEQYF. For the CDR3, the DNA is TGCAGTGCTAGAGAGAACGGAGACAGGGACGAGCAGTACTTC.

This clonotype occurred a few times. V gene TRBV20-1 combines with J gene TRBJ1-1; D is perhaps TRBD1 (5 bases). V was clipped by 1 base and J by 8 bases, with 20 bases between them. The length of the CDR3 is 15 residues. The germline gives CDR1 DFQATT, CDR2 SNEGSKA (reference sequence). The CDR3 region is CSARGATATREEAFF. The CDR3, as DNA: TGCAGTGCTAGAGGGGCGACAGCTACGAGGGAAGAAGCTTTCTTT.

In this sample, this clonotype turned up many times. The rearrangement joins TRBV4-2 to TRBJ2-7, with 7 bases lining up with TRBD2. Germline assignment: CDR1 LGHNA and CDR2 YNFKEQ. This CDR3 spans 15 amino acids. V gave up 5 bases and J gave up 3 bases; unmatched junction bases: 10. The CDR3 loop is CASSYLAEPYYEQYF. The CDR3 coding sequence is TGTGCCAGCAGCTACCTAGCGGAACCCTACTACGAGCAGTACTTC.

This clonotype showed up many times. The chain employs TRBV18 and TRBJ1-2, with 9 bases identical to TRBD1. The V gene end was trimmed by 2 bases and the J gene end by 4 bases; junction bases not matched to a gene: 5. The length of the CDR3 is 15 residues. CDR1 KGHSH and CDR2 LQKENI come from the germline V gene. The CDR3 coding sequence is TGTGCCAGCTCACCATCCGGGACAGGGACCTATGGCTACACCTTC. It codes for CASSPSGTGTYGYTF.

J is TRBJ2-5 and V is TRBV20-1, with D unclear. From germline, CDR1 is DFQATT and CDR2 SNEGSKA (reference sequence). V was pared by 6 bases and J by 2 bases, with 7 bases between. CDR3 length: 11 amino acids. The CDR3 protein is CSAPKQETQYF. The CDR3 DNA sequence: TGCAGTGCACCGAAGCAAGAGACCCAGTACTTC.

The chain is built from TRBV6-6 and TRBJ2-7, with D perhaps matching TRBD1 (5 bases). Trimming left V 6 bases short and J 6 bases short, with 12 bases between. The CDR3 has 12 residues. Germline-derived CDR1 and CDR2 are MNHNY and SVGAGI (reference sequence). The CDR3 loop is CASRLVRGEQYF. CDR3 bases: TGTGCCAGCAGACTGGTTAGGGGCGAGCAGTACTTC.

This clonotype was picked up a small number of times. This chain joins TRBV27 and TRBJ1-5, with a tentative D call TRBD1 (5 bases). Trimming cost V 1 base and J 5 bases, with 12 bases left between them. The V gene's germline CDR1 is MNHEY and CDR2 SMNVEV (reference sequence). There are 15 residues in the CDR3. CDR3 nucleotide sequence: TGTGCCAGCAGTTTATTAGGGCGAGGGGATCAGCCCCAGCATTTT. It codes for CASSLLGRGDQPQHF.

This clonotype appeared a few times. The chain has TRBV7-8 and TRBJ2-3; D gene unclear. Germline lookup yields CDR1 SGHVS and CDR2 FQNEAQ. The CDR3 loop spans 19 amino acids. V was pared by 1 base and J by 2 bases, with 22 bases between. CDR3 region: CASSLEAIVTESNTDTQYF. As DNA, the CDR3 is TGTGCCAGCAGCTTAGAGGCAATTGTTACGGAGAGTAACACAGATACGCAGTATTTT.

Comment on this clonotype: One end of the junction does not line up with germline, which may come from a read error. The rearrangement links TRBV5-1 to TRBJ1-1; TRBD1 aligns across 7 bases. CDR1 is SGHRS and CDR2 is YFSETQ in the germline V gene. This CDR3 region has 12 residues. The chain's CDR3 is CASGLEGTAFFF. The CDR3 nucleotides read TGCGCCAGCGGCTTGGAAGGGACAGCATTTTTCTTT.

The rearrangement uses TRBV20-1 and TRBJ2-5, with D unresolved. The V gene lost 7 bases and the J gene lost 5 bases, with 17 bases spanning the gap. This CDR3 has 13 residues. The germline CDR1 and CDR2 sequences are DFQATT and SNEGSKA (reference sequence). CDR3 nucleotide sequence: TGCAGTGTGAGCCCGCTAGATTCCGAGACCCAGTACTTC. Translation: CSVSPLDSETQYF.

The chain employs TRBV20-1 and TRBJ2-3; tentatively, D is TRBD2 (5 bases). V lost 0 bases to trimming and J lost 6 bases, with 16 bases between them. Germline V gives CDR1 DFQATT, CDR2 SNEGSKA (reference sequence). The CDR3 has 15 amino acids. The chain's CDR3 is CSARDSFGVRDTQYF. The CDR3 bases are TGCAGTGCTAGAGATTCGTTCGGGGTAAGGGATACGCAGTATTTT.

This clonotype was counted ten times or more. The genes are TRBV3-1 and TRBJ2-7; 7 bases are a match to TRBD2. From germline, CDR1 is LGHDT and CDR2 YNNKEL (reference sequence). V shed 4 bases and J 3 bases; nucleotides not matched to a gene: 3. The CDR3 loop spans 13 amino acids. DNA for the CDR3: TGTGCCAGCAGCCTCCGGGGGGACTACGAGCAGTACTTC. This translates into CASSLRGDYEQYF.

Many counts were recorded for this clonotype. The V call is TRBV6-2 or TRBV6-3, the J call TRBJ1-2; D gene uncertain. Trimming removed 2 bases at V and 7 bases at J, with 5 bases between. CDR3 size: 11 residues. Germline CDR1 is MNHEY and CDR2 is SVGEGT. CDR3 in DNA: TGTGCCAGCAGTTACCGGGGTGGCTACACCTTC. Its translation: CASSYRGGYTF.

This clonotype was seen more than once but under ten times. The chain joins TRBV10-3 to TRBJ2-7; a possible D gene is TRBD1 (6 bases). V lost 4 bases, J lost 6 bases, and 16 bases lay in between. From germline, CDR1 is ENHRY and CDR2 SYGVKD. This CDR3 has 14 amino acids. The CDR3 coding sequence is TGTGCCATCAGTGTTGGGGGCAGGGGTGGCGAGCAGTACTTC. Residues: CAISVGGRGGEQYF.

This clonotype has just a few counts. V gene TRBV27 combines with J gene TRBJ2-7, with TRBD1 identical over 10 bases. The V gene's germline CDR1 is MNHEY and CDR2 SMNVEV (reference sequence). The CDR3 is made up of 14 amino acids. Losses at the gene ends were 6 bases for V and 3 bases for J; bases not matched to a gene: 5. The chain's CDR3 is CASRTGDRGYEQYF. Written as DNA, the CDR3 is TGTGCCAGCAGGACTGGGGACAGGGGCTACGAGCAGTACTTC.

The chain couples TRBV14 to TRBJ2-7; 7 bases agree with TRBD2. There are 16 residues in the CDR3. Germline V gives CDR1 SGHDN, CDR2 FVKESK. The V segment lost 0 bases and the J segment 4 bases; nucleotides outside the gene matches: 9. The DNA for the CDR3 is TGTGCCAGCAGCCAAGAGGGGACTAACGGGAGTTACGAGCAGTACTTC. Its translation: CASSQEGTNGSYEQYF. Variable domain in full (rest from reference TRBV14 and TRBJ2-7): EAGVTQFPSHSVIEKGQTVTLRCDPISGHDNLYWYRRVMGKEIKFLLHFVKESKQDESGMPNNRFLAERTGGTYSTLKVQPAELEDSGVYFCASSQEGTNGSYEQYFGPGTRLTVT.

In its sample, this clonotype was seen a few times. The chain has TRBV9 and TRBJ1-6; D unclear. This CDR3 is 15 amino acids long. The V gene lost 7 bases and the J gene lost 0 bases, with 11 bases spanning the gap. Germline-derived CDR1 and CDR2 are SGDLS and YYNGEE. CDR3 nucleotide sequence: TGTGCCAGCGCTGCCGGGAGCTCCTATAATTCACCCCTCCACTTT. Protein sequence: CASAAGSSYNSPLHF.

The chain is built from TRBV6-2 or TRBV6-3 and TRBJ2-1; 12 positions match TRBD2. The CDR3 totals 18 residues. V lost 2 bases, J lost 1 base, and 6 bases stayed unmatched. In germline, CDR1 is MNHEY, CDR2 SVGEGT. The CDR3 loop reads CASSYPASGRGSYNEQFF. CDR3 DNA sequence: TGTGCCAGCAGTTACCCCGCTAGCGGGAGGGGGTCCTACAATGAGCAGTTCTTC.

A few counts support this clonotype. A single base separates this from a much larger clone, so it may be a read error. In nucleotides, the CDR3 is TGTGCCAGCAGCCGGATCTACGAGCAGTACTTC. Its protein is CASSRIYEQYF. The J gene is TRBJ2-7, the V gene TRBV28, with D unclear. Germline V gives CDR1 MDHEN, CDR2 SYDVKM. V dropped 6 bases and J dropped 3 bases, with 6 bases sitting between them. The CDR3 consists of 11 residues.